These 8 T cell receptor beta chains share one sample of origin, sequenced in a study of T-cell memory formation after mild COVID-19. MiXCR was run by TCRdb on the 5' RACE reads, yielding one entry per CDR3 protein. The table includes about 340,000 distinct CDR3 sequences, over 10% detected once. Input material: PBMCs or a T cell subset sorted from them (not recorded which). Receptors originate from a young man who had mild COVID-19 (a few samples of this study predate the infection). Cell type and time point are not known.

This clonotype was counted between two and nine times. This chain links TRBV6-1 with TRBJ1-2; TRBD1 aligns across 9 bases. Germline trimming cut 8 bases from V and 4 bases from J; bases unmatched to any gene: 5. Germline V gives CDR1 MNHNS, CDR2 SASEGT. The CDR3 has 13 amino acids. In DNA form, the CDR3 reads TGTGCCAGCCGGGACAGGGAGATCTATGGCTACACCTTC. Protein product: CASRDREIYGYTF.

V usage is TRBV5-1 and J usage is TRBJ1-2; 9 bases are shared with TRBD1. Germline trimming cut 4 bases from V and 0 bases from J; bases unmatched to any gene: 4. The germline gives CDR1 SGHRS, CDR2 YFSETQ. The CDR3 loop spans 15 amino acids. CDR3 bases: TGCGCCAGCAGCCAGGACAGGGGAGCTAACTATGGCTACACCTTC. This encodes CASSQDRGANYGYTF.

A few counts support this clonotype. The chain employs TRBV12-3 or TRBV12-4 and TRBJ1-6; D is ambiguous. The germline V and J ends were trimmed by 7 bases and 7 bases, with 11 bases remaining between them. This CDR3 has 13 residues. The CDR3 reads CASMPGSNSPLHF. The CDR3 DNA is TGTGCCAGCATGCCGGGGTCCAATTCACCCCTCCACTTT.

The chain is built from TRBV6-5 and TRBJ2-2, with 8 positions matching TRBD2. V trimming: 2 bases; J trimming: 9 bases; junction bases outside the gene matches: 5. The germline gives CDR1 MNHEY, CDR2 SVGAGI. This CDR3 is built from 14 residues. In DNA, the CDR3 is TGTGCCAGCAGTTACCGGGGGGGCGTCCGGGAGCTGTTTTTT. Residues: CASSYRGGVRELFF.

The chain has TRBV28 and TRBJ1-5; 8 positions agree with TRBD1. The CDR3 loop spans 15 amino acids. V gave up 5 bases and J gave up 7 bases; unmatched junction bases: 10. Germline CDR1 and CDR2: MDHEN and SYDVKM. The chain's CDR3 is CASSLDRAFVQPQHF. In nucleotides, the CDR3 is TGTGCCAGCAGTCTGGACAGGGCCTTCGTCCAGCCCCAGCATTTT.

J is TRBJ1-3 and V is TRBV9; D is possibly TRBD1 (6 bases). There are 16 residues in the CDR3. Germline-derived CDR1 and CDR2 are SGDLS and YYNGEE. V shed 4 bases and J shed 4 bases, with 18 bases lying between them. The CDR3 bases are TGTGCCAGCAGCTCTAGCCTTTACAGGGCCGGAAACACCATATATTTT. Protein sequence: CASSSSLYRAGNTIYF.

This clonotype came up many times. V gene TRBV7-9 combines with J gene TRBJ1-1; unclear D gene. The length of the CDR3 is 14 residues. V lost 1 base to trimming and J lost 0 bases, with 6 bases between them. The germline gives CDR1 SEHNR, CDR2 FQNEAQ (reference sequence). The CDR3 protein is CASSLGTMNTEAFF. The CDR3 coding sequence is TGTGCCAGCAGCTTAGGAACAATGAACACTGAAGCTTTCTTT.

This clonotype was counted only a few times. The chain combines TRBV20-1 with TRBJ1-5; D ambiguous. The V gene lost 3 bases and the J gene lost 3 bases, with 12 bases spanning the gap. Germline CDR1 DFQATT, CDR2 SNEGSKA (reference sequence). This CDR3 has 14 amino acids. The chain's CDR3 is CSASILTNNQPQHF. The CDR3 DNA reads TGCAGTGCTAGTATCCTTACCAACAATCAGCCCCAGCATTTT.